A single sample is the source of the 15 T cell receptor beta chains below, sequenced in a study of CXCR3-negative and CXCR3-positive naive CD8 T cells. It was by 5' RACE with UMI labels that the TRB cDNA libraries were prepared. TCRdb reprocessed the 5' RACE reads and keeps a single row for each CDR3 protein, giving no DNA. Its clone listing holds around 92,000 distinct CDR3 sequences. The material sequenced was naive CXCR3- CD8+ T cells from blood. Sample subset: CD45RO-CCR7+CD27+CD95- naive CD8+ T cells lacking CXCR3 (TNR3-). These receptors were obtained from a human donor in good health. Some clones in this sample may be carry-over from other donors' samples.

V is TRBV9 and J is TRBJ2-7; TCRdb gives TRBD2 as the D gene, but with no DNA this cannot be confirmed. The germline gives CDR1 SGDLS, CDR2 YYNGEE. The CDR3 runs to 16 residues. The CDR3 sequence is CASSPSSGDYSYEQYF.

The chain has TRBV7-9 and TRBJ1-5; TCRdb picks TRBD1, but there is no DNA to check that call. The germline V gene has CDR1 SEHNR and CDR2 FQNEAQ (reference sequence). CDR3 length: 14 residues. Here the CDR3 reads CASSPSDRGQPQHF.

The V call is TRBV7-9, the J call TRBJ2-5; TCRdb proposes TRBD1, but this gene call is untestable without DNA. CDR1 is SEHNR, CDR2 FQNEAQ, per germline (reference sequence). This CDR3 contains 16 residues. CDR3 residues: CASSPGTVPARETQYF.

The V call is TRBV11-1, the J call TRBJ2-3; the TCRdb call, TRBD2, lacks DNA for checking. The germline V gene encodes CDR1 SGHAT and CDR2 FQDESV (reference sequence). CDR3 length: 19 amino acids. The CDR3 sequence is CASSSTLSTSGESTDTQYF.

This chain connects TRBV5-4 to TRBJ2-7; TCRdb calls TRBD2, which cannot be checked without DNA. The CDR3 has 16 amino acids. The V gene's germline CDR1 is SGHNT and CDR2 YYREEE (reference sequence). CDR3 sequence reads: CASSLNLDGPAYEQYF.

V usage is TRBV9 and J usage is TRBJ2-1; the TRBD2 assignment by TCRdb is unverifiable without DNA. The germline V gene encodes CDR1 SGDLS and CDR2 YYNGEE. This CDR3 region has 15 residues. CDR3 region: CASSVGASGYNEQFF.

CDR3 loop: CSVDSSGGTDTQYF. The chain links TRBV29-1 to TRBJ2-3; without DNA, the TCRdb call of TRBD2 cannot be checked. Germline V lookup: CDR1 SQVTM, CDR2 ANQGSEA. The CDR3 has 14 amino acids.

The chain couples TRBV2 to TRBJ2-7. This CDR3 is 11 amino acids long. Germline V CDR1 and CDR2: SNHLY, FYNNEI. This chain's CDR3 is CASWFSSEQYF.

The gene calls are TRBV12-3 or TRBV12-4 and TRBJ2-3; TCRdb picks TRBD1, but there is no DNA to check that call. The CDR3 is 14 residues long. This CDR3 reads CASSLQGKEDTQYF.

This chain's CDR3 is CSVEDYREAFF. This sequence joins TRBV29-1 and TRBJ1-1; as DNA is missing, the TRBD1 call by TCRdb cannot be tested. This CDR3 has 11 amino acids. CDR1 is SQVTM and CDR2 is ANQGSEA in the germline V gene.

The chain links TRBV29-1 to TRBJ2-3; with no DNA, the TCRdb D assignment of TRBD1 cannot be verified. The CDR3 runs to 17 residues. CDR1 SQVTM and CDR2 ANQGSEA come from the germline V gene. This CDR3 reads CSVEDHGSGTRGDTQYF.

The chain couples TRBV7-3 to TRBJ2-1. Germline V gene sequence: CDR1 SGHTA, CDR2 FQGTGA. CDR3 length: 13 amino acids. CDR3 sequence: CASSLGIKDEQFF.

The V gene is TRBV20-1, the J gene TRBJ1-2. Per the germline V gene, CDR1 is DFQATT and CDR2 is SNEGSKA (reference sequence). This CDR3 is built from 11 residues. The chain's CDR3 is CSAFTAYGYTF.

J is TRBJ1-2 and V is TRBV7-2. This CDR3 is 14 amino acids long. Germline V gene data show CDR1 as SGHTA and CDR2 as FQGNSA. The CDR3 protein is CASSPTGSNYGYTF.

The CDR3 loop is CASSFRTGGDGEQYF. The chain uses TRBV6-5 and TRBJ2-7; TCRdb indicates TRBD1, and absent DNA this call remains unverified. The V gene's germline CDR1 is MNHEY and CDR2 SVGAGI. The CDR3 length is 15 residues.